This T cell receptor beta chain derives from a study of blood T cell repertoires in COVID-19. TCRdb's table, derived via immunoSEQ multiplex PCR, lists solely in-frame clones and lacks some. The table lists some 190,000 clones, over 80% of them singletons. This CDR3 region has 12 residues. V was trimmed by 6 bases and J by 4 bases, leaving 9 bases between them. Material: PBMCs or T cells enriched from blood (not recorded which). The clonotype originates from a woman younger than 45 who had been exposed to COVID-19. V usage is TRBV12-3 or TRBV12-4 and J usage is TRBJ1-1, with D hard to call. CDR3 sequence reads: CASSRGGTEAFF. CDR3 nucleotide sequence: TGTGCCAGCAGCCGCGGAGGCACTGAAGCTTTCTTT.